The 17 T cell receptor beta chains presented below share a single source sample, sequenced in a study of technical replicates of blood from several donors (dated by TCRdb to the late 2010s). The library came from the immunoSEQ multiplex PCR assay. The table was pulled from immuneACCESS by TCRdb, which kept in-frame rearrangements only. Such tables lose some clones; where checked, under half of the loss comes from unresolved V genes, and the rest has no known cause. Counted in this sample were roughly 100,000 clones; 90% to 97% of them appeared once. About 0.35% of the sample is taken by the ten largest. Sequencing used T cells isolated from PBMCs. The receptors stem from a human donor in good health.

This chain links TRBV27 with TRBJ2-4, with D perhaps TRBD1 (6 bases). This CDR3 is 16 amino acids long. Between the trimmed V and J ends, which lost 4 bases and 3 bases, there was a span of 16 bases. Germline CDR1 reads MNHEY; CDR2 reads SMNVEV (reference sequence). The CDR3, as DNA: TGTGCCAGCAGTTCCTCTTGGGACACCTACAAAAACATTCAGTACTTC. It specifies CASSSSWDTYKNIQYF.

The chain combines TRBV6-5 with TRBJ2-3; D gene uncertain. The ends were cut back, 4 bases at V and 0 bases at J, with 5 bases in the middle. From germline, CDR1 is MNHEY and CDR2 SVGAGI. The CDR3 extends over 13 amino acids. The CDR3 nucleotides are TGTGCCAGCAGTTGGCATAGCACAGATACGCAGTATTTT. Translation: CASSWHSTDTQYF.

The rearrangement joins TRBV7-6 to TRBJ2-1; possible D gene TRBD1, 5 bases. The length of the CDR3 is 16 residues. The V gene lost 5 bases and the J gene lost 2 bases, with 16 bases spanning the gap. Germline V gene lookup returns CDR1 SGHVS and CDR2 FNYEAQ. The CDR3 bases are TGTGCCAGCAGCCCCGTGAGGCAGGGCGCCTACAATGAGCAGTTCTTC. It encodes CASSPVRQGAYNEQFF.

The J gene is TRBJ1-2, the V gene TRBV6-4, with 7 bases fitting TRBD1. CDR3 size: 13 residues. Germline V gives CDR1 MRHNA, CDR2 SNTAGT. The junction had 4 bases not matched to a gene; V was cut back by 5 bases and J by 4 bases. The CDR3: CASSPGQTYGYTF. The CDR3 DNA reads TGTGCCAGCAGTCCGGGACAGACCTATGGCTACACCTTC.

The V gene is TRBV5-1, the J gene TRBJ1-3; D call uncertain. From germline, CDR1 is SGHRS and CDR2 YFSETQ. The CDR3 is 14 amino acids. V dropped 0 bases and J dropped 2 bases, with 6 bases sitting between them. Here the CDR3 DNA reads TGCGCCAGCAGCTTGGACCAGGCTGGAAACACCATATATTTT. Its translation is CASSLDQAGNTIYF.

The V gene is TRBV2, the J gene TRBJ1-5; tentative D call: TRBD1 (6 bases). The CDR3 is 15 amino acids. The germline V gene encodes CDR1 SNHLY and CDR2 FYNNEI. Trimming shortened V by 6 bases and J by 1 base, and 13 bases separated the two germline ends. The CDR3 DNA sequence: TGTGCCAGCAGGTGGGGGACAACAAGCAATCAGCCCCAGCATTTT. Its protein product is CASRWGTTSNQPQHF. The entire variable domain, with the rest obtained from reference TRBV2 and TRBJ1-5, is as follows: EPEVTQTPSHQVTQMGQEVILRCVPISNHLYFYWYRQILGQKVEFLVSFYNNEISEKSEIFDDQFSVERPDGSNFTLKIRSTKLEDSAMYFCASRWGTTSNQPQHFGDGTRLSIL.

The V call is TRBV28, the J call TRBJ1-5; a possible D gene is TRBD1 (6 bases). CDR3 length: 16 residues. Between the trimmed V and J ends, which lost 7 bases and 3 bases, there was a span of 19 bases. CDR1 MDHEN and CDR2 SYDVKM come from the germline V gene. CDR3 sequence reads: CASTLGAGANNQPQHF. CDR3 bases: TGTGCCAGCACCCTCGGGGCGGGGGCCAACAATCAGCCCCAGCATTTT. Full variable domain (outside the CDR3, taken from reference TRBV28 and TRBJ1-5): DVKVTQSSRYLVKRTGEKVFLECVQDMDHENMFWYRQDPGLGLRLIYFSYDVKMKEKGDIPEGYSVSREKKERFSLILESASTNQTSMYLCASTLGAGANNQPQHFGDGTRLSIL.

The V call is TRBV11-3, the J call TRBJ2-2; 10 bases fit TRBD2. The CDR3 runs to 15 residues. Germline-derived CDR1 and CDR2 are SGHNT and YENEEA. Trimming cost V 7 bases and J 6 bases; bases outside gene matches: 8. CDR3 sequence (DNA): TGTGCCAGCACTGGCGGGCTAGCGGGAGCCGGGGAGCTGTTTTTT. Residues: CASTGGLAGAGELFF.

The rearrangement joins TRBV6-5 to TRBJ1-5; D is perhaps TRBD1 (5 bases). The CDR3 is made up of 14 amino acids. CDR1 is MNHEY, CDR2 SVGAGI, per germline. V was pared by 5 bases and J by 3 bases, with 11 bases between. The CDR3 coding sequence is TGTGCCAGCAGTAGGTCCAGGGACAATCAGCCCCAGCATTTT. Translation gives CASSRSRDNQPQHF.

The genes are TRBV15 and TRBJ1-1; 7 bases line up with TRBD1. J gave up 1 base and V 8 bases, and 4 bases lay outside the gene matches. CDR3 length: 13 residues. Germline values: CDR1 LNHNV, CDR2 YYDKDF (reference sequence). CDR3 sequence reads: CATSTGPNTEAFF. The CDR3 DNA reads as TGTGCCACCTCGACAGGGCCGAACACTGAAGCTTTCTTT. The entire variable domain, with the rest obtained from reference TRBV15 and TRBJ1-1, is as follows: DAMVIQNPRYQVTQFGKPVTLSCSQTLNHNVMYWYQQKSSQAPKLLFHYYDKDFNNEADTPDNFQSRRPNTSFCFLDIRSPGLGDTAMYLCATSTGPNTEAFFGQGTRLTVV.

CDR3 sequence: CASSLDGVSGRTGELFF. CDR3 DNA sequence: TGTGCCAGCAGCTTAGACGGGGTTAGCGGGAGAACCGGGGAGCTGTTTTTT. The gene calls are TRBV7-3 and TRBJ2-2; 9 bases line up with TRBD2. The CDR3 is 17 residues long. J was trimmed by 5 bases and V by 2 bases; bases with no gene match: 9. Germline CDR1 is SGHTA and CDR2 is FQGTGA.

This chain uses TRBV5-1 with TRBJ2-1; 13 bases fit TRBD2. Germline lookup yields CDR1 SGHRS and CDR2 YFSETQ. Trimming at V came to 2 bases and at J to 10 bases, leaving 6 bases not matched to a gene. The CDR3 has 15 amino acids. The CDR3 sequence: CASSFGLAGVEEQFF. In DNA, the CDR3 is TGCGCCAGCAGCTTCGGACTAGCGGGAGTAGAAGAGCAGTTCTTC.

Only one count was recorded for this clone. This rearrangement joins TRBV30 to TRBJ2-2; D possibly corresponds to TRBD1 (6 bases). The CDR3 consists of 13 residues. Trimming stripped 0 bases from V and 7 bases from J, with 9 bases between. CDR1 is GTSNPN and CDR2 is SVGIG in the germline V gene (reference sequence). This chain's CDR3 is CAWSVGGHGELFF. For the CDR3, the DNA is TGTGCCTGGAGTGTAGGGGGTCACGGGGAGCTGTTTTTT.

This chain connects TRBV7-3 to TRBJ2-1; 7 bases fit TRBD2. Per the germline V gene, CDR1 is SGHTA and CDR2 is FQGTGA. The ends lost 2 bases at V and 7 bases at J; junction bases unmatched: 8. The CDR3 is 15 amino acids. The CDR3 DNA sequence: TGTGCCAGCAGCTTAGGGCTAGCGGACCAGAATGAGCAGTTCTTC. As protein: CASSLGLADQNEQFF.

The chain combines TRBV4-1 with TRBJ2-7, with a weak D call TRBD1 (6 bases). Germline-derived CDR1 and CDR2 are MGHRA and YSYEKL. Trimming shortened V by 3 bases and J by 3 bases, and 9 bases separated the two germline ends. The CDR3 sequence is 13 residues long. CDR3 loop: CASSHRQDYEQYF. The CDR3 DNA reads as TGCGCCAGCAGCCACCGACAGGACTACGAGCAGTACTTC.

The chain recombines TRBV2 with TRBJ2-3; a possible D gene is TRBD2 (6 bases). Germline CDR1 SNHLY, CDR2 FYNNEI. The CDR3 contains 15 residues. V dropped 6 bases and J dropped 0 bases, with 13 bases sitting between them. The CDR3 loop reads CASSALAFSTDTQYF. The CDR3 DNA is TGTGCCAGCAGCGCCCTAGCGTTTAGCACAGATACGCAGTATTTT.

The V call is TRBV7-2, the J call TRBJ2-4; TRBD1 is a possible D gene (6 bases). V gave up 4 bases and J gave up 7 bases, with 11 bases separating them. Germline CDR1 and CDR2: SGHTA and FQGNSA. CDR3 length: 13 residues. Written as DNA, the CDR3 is TGTGCCAGCAGCTCTGGGGGCTGGAACATTCAGTACTTC. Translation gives CASSSGGWNIQYF.